The 28 T cell receptor beta chains in this list originate from one sample, sequenced in a study of shared clonotypes between healthy human individuals. The assay was immunoSEQ multiplex PCR, and TCRdb's table has in-frame clones only and misses some. The table includes about 2.4 million clones, approximately 94% detected once. Sequenced sample: naive CD4+ T cells from PBMCs. Regarding subset: CD45RA+ positively selected. These receptors all come from a man aged 18 to 30 in good health. Some clones in this sample may be carry-over from other donors' samples.

This clone was seen once. This chain connects TRBV5-5 to TRBJ1-1; a possible D gene is TRBD1 (6 bases). Germline CDR1 and CDR2: SGHKS and YYEKEE (reference sequence). This CDR3 is built from 14 residues. Trimming pared 2 bases from V and 3 bases from J, leaving 11 bases between. The CDR3 DNA is TGTGCCAGCAGCTTCCCGGGGGGCGACACTGAAGCTTTCTTT. This sequence encodes CASSFPGGDTEAFF. The entire variable domain, with the rest obtained from reference TRBV5-5 and TRBJ1-1, is as follows: DAGVTQSPTHLIKTRGQQVTLRCSPISGHKSVSWYQQVLGQGPQFIFQYYEKEERGRGNFPDRFSARQFPNYSSELNVNALLLGDSALYLCASSFPGGDTEAFFGQGTRLTVV.

The chain joins TRBV7-2 to TRBJ1-2; possible D gene TRBD1, 6 bases. The V gene lost 2 bases and the J gene lost 5 bases, with 15 bases spanning the gap. Per the germline V gene, CDR1 is SGHTA and CDR2 is FQGNSA. CDR3 length equals 15 residues. CDR3 region: CASSLTTGIGYGYTF. The DNA of the CDR3 is TGTGCCAGCAGCTTAACCACAGGGATCGGTTATGGCTACACCTTC.

The chain joins TRBV7-8 to TRBJ1-1; the match to TRBD1 covers 7 bases. The germline CDR1 and CDR2 sequences are SGHVS and FQNEAQ. V shed 3 bases and J 4 bases; nucleotides not matched to a gene: 11. The CDR3 is 16 amino acids. CDR3 sequence (DNA): TGTGCCAGCAGCTTTGGGTCTAAGGGGGCCGGCACTGAAGCTTTCTTT. Its protein product is CASSFGSKGAGTEAFF. Using reference TRBV7-8 and TRBJ1-1 for the parts outside the CDR3, the full variable domain is GAGVSQSPRYKVAKRGQDVALRCDPISGHVSLFWYQQALGQGPEFLTYFQNEAQLDKSGLPSDRFFAERPEGSVSTLKIQRTQQEDSAVYLCASSFGSKGAGTEAFFGQGTRLTVV.

The V call is TRBV5-1, the J call TRBJ2-5; the D gene is possibly TRBD1 (6 bases). This CDR3 region has 14 residues. Looked up from germline, CDR1 is SGHRS and CDR2 is YFSETQ. Trimming pared 0 bases from V and 4 bases from J, leaving 10 bases between. The CDR3 DNA reads TGCGCCAGCAGCTTGGGACAGGAGCGAGAGACCCAGTACTTC. The encoded protein is CASSLGQERETQYF.

V gene TRBV7-3 combines with J gene TRBJ2-2; no clear D. The CDR3 is 13 amino acids. Germline CDR1 and CDR2: SGHTA and FQGTGA. Deletions cut 5 bases from V and 9 bases from J, with 13 bases between. The CDR3 region is CASSPRSPRELFF. In nucleotides, the CDR3 is TGTGCCAGCAGCCCCCGATCGCCGAGGGAGCTGTTTTTT.

CDR3 protein: CASSPGTGAQETQYF. For the CDR3, the DNA is TGTGCCAGCTCACCAGGGACAGGGGCTCAAGAGACCCAGTACTTC. The V and J genes are TRBV18 and TRBJ2-5; TRBD1 matches 10 bases. Losses at the gene ends were 2 bases for V and 2 bases for J; bases not matched to a gene: 2. The CDR3 is 15 residues long. Germline loops: CDR1 KGHSH, CDR2 LQKENI.

The chain uses TRBV6-4 and TRBJ2-3; TRBD2 aligns across 7 bases. This CDR3 has 14 residues. Germline V CDR1 and CDR2: MRHNA, SNTAGT. Trimming at V came to 4 bases and at J to 1 base, leaving 2 bases not matched to a gene. The CDR3: CASSGSGGTDTQYF. In nucleotides, the CDR3 is TGTGCCAGCAGTGGAAGCGGGGGCACAGATACGCAGTATTTT.

The V and J genes are TRBV28 and TRBJ1-5; no clear D. CDR1 is MDHEN, CDR2 SYDVKM, per germline. V was trimmed by 5 bases and J by 1 base, leaving 12 bases between them. The CDR3 loop spans 15 amino acids. The CDR3 region has the DNA TGTGCCAGCAGTCCGCTTGAGGGAAGCAATCAGCCCCAGCATTTT. Protein: CASSPLEGSNQPQHF.

Written as DNA, the CDR3 is TGTGCCAGCACCCTAGGGATCGGGAGCATGAACACTGAAGCTTTCTTT. Translated: CASTLGIGSMNTEAFF. The chain has TRBV6-6 and TRBJ1-1, with D unclear. The CDR3 contains 16 residues. The V gene lost 7 bases and the J gene lost 0 bases, with 18 bases spanning the gap. The germline V gene encodes CDR1 MNHNY and CDR2 SVGAGI (reference sequence).

The chain employs TRBV7-2 and TRBJ1-4; D unclear. This CDR3 region has 15 residues. Trimming took 7 bases from V and 8 from J, leaving 20 bases between them. CDR1 and CDR2 (germline): SGHTA, FQGNSA. CDR3 DNA sequence: TGTGCCAGCACCGGGAGTCCGGGGTTTGGGGAAAAACTGTTTTTT. It translates to CASTGSPGFGEKLFF.

Notes on this clone: The sample holds other DNA sequences that translate to the same CDR3. V usage is TRBV5-1 and J usage is TRBJ2-3; tentative D call: TRBD2 (5 bases). The CDR3 sequence is 14 residues long. Germline CDR1 reads SGHRS; CDR2 reads YFSETQ. Trimming removed 7 bases at V and 0 bases at J, with 12 bases between. CDR3 coding DNA: TGCGCCAGCCGGCGGACTGTCAGCACAGATACGCAGTATTTT. It encodes CASRRTVSTDTQYF.

V usage is TRBV11-2 and J usage is TRBJ2-1; D is perhaps TRBD2 (5 bases). The germline V gene encodes CDR1 SGHAT and CDR2 FQNNGV. The CDR3 covers 17 residues. Trimming took off 1 base at V and 0 bases at J, with 13 bases between the two ends. CDR3 in amino acids: CASSLVEGTPSYNEQFF. The CDR3, as DNA: TGTGCCAGCAGCTTAGTTGAGGGTACCCCCTCCTACAATGAGCAGTTCTTC.

V is TRBV27 and J is TRBJ1-4; TRBD1 is a possible D gene (6 bases). V lost 5 bases, J lost 0 bases, and 13 bases lay in between. The germline V gene encodes CDR1 MNHEY and CDR2 SMNVEV (reference sequence). This CDR3 contains 16 residues. CDR3 bases: TGTGCCAGCAGTCAAAGGGGGGGTTCAACTAATGAAAAACTGTTTTTT. Its translation is CASSQRGGSTNEKLFF.

CDR3: CASSRTESYEQYF. The CDR3 bases are TGCGCCAGCAGCCGGACAGAGAGCTACGAGCAGTACTTC. J is TRBJ2-7 and V is TRBV4-1, with D perhaps TRBD1 (6 bases). V was trimmed by 4 bases and J by 3 bases, leaving 10 bases between them. The CDR3 covers 13 residues. Germline assignment: CDR1 MGHRA and CDR2 YSYEKL.

In regard to this clone: The same CDR3 is also encoded by other DNA sequences in this sample. The chain recombines TRBV28 with TRBJ2-7; 10 positions agree with TRBD1. With V trimmed by 4 bases and J by 3 bases, 6 bases remained unmatched. There are 15 residues in the CDR3. CDR1 and CDR2 (germline): MDHEN, SYDVKM. The CDR3 sequence: CASSSTGTGDYEQYF. CDR3 sequence (DNA): TGTGCCAGCAGTTCAACCGGGACAGGGGACTACGAGCAGTACTTC.

The rearrangement uses TRBV29-1 and TRBJ2-5; D gene ambiguous. This CDR3 is built from 12 residues. V was pared by 5 bases and J by 5 bases, with 12 bases between. Germline assignment: CDR1 SQVTM and CDR2 ANQGSEA. DNA for the CDR3: TGCAGCGTTTTACGAGGAATCGAGACCCAGTACTTC. As protein: CSVLRGIETQYF. The whole variable domain, remainder taken from reference TRBV29-1 and TRBJ2-5, is SAVISQKPSRDICQRGTSLTIQCQVDSQVTMMFWYRQQPGQSLTLIATANQGSEATYESGFVIDKFPISRPNLTFSTLTVSNMSPEDSSIYLCSVLRGIETQYFGPGTRLLVL.

The V call is TRBV29-1, the J call TRBJ2-4; TRBD1 might be the D (5 bases). Germline CDR1 and CDR2: SQVTM and ANQGSEA. There are 15 residues in the CDR3. The V gene lost 1 base and the J gene lost 0 bases, with 10 bases spanning the gap. This CDR3 is CSVEGAGRAKNIQYF. DNA of the CDR3: TGCAGCGTTGAAGGTGCAGGGCGAGCCAAAAACATTCAGTACTTC. Complete variable domain (other parts from reference TRBV29-1 and TRBJ2-4): SAVISQKPSRDICQRGTSLTIQCQVDSQVTMMFWYRQQPGQSLTLIATANQGSEATYESGFVIDKFPISRPNLTFSTLTVSNMSPEDSSIYLCSVEGAGRAKNIQYFGAGTRLSVL.

The chain links TRBV9 to TRBJ2-1, with D possibly TRBD2 on 5 matching bases. The CDR3 covers 16 residues. V was trimmed by 7 bases and J by 4 bases, leaving 21 bases between them. Per germline, CDR1 SGDLS and CDR2 YYNGEE. DNA for the CDR3: TGTGCCAGCCAGAAGGGCTACACGGGAATTTACAATGAGCAGTTCTTC. This sequence encodes CASQKGYTGIYNEQFF.

The chain joins TRBV29-1 to TRBJ2-1; 10 bases align to TRBD2. Losses at the gene ends were 6 bases for V and 1 base for J; bases not matched to a gene: 6. Per the germline V gene, CDR1 is SQVTM and CDR2 is ANQGSEA. The CDR3 consists of 15 residues. CDR3: CSVKGTSASYNEQFF. CDR3 DNA: TGCAGCGTGAAAGGGACTAGCGCTTCCTACAATGAGCAGTTCTTC.

This chain uses TRBV11-2 with TRBJ2-7, with unresolved D. The germline V gene has CDR1 SGHAT and CDR2 FQNNGV. V lost 1 base and J 2 bases, leaving 6 bases between the germline ends. This CDR3 is 13 amino acids long. The CDR3 reads CASSLVSPYEQYF. CDR3 DNA: TGTGCCAGCAGCTTAGTATCGCCCTACGAGCAGTACTTC.

The chain employs TRBV5-1 and TRBJ1-3; D gene ambiguous. CDR1 is SGHRS and CDR2 is YFSETQ in the germline V gene. Between the trimmed V and J ends, which lost 0 bases and 0 bases, there was a span of 10 bases. The CDR3 has 16 residues. DNA of the CDR3: TGCGCCAGCAGCTTGGCGCCCCAAAGCTCTGGAAACACCATATATTTT. This codes for CASSLAPQSSGNTIYF.

For this clone: This sample includes further DNA sequences coding for the same CDR3. The chain recombines TRBV4-1 with TRBJ1-6; D remains ambiguous. The CDR3 contains 13 residues. Germline loops: CDR1 MGHRA, CDR2 YSYEKL. Deletions cut 1 base from V and 7 bases from J, with 5 bases between. CDR3 nucleotide sequence: TGCGCCAGCAGCCAAGTTCTCAATTCACCCCTCCACTTT. It yields the protein CASSQVLNSPLHF.

J is TRBJ1-2 and V is TRBV18, with D hard to call. Germline V CDR1 and CDR2: KGHSH, LQKENI. The length of the CDR3 is 14 residues. Trimming stripped 4 bases from V and 2 bases from J, with 11 bases between. The CDR3 DNA follows: TGTGCCAGCTCACTTGACGGAACCAACTATGGCTACACCTTC. Its translation is CASSLDGTNYGYTF.

As concerns this clone: The sample has other DNA sequences that encode this CDR3 too. The V and J genes are TRBV18 and TRBJ1-1; 10 bases match TRBD1. Germline-derived CDR1 and CDR2 are KGHSH and LQKENI. The CDR3 is 16 residues long. Germline trimming cut 5 bases from V and 0 bases from J; bases unmatched to any gene: 6. CDR3 sequence (DNA): TGTGCCAGCTCAGCCGGGACAGGGGCCCTGAACACTGAAGCTTTCTTT. Translated: CASSAGTGALNTEAFF.

This chain joins TRBV27 and TRBJ1-5; D uncertain. CDR1 MNHEY and CDR2 SMNVEV come from the germline V gene (reference sequence). This CDR3 has 15 residues. V dropped 3 bases and J dropped 4 bases, with 13 bases sitting between them. As DNA, the CDR3 is TGTGCCAGCAGTTTCGCGGGGTTGGGGAATCAGCCCCAGCATTTT. This codes for CASSFAGLGNQPQHF.

This sequence joins TRBV19 and TRBJ2-1; D is unclear. The germline gives CDR1 LNHDA, CDR2 SQIVND (reference sequence). CDR3 length: 17 residues. The V end lost 7 bases, the J end lost 0 bases, and 19 bases lay between the germline ends. The CDR3 DNA reads TGTGCCAGTAAACCCCTTGGGCGCCCGAGCTCCTACAATGAGCAGTTCTTC. Its translation is CASKPLGRPSSYNEQFF.

The chain combines TRBV7-9 with TRBJ1-5, with TRBD1 matching 10 bases. The germline CDR1 and CDR2 sequences are SEHNR and FQNEAQ (reference sequence). This CDR3 region has 15 residues. The trim removed 10 bases at V and 5 bases at J, leaving 11 bases unmatched. Written as DNA, the CDR3 is TGTGCCACCCGCCCTCTGACAGGGGGCGATCAGCCCCAGCATTTT. Its protein product is CATRPLTGGDQPQHF.

Comment on this clone: Other DNA sequences within the sample encode an identical CDR3. The rearrangement uses TRBV5-1 and TRBJ2-1; D may match TRBD1 or TRBD2 (5 bases each). V was trimmed by 0 bases and J by 0 bases, leaving 7 bases between them. The CDR3 runs 15 residues. Looked up from germline, CDR1 is SGHRS and CDR2 is YFSETQ. The CDR3 loop is CASSLGGVSYNEQFF. CDR3 DNA sequence: TGCGCCAGCAGCTTGGGAGGGGTCTCCTACAATGAGCAGTTCTTC.